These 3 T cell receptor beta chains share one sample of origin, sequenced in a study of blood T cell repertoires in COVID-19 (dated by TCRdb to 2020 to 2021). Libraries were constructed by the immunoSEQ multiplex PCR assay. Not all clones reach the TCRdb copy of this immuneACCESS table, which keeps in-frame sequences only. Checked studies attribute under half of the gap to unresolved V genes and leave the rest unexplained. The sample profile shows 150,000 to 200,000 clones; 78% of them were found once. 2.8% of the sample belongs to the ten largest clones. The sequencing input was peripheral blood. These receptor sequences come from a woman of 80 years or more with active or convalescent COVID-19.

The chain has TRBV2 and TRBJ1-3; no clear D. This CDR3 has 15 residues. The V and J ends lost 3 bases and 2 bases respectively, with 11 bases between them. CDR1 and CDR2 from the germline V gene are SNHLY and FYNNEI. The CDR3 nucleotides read TGTGCCAGCAGTGAGACGGACGGGGCTGGAAACACCATATATTTT. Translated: CASSETDGAGNTIYF.

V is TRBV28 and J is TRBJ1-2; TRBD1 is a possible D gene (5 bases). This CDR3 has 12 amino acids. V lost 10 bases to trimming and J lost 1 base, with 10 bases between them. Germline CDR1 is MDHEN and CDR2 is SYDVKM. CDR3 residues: CATGGDNYGYTF. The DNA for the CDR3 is TGTGCCACCGGAGGGGATAACTATGGCTACACCTTC.

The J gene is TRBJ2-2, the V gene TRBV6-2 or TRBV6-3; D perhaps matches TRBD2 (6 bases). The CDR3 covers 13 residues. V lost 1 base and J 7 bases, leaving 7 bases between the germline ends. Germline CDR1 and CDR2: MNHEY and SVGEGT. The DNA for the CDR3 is TGTGCCAGCAGTTACTGGGGAGGCGGGGAGCTGTTTTTT. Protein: CASSYWGGGELFF.